The 21 T cell receptor beta chains given below trace back to one sample, sequenced in a study of shared clonotypes between healthy human individuals. Naive CD8 cells comprised CD45RO-negative, CCR7-positively selected cells, excluding terminally differentiated effector memory CD45RA+ cells. Generated by immunoSEQ multiplex PCR, the TCRdb table keeps only in-frame clones and is missing some. There are about 2.2 million clones in the sample; just under 95% occur only once, and 1.5% to 2% lies in the top ten. Sample: naive CD8+ T cells from PBMCs. These receptors all come from a man aged 18 to 29 in good health. Some clones in this sample may be carry-over from other donors' samples.

The chain has TRBV5-6 and TRBJ1-2; a weak D match, TRBD1 (5 bases). CDR1 is SGHDT, CDR2 YYEEEE, per germline. CDR3 length: 13 amino acids. Trimming left V 4 bases short and J 7 bases short, with 14 bases between. The CDR3, as DNA: TGTGCCAGCAGCCCCTGGGGGGGGTCTGGCTACACCTTC. Amino acids: CASSPWGGSGYTF.

The rearrangement joins TRBV29-1 to TRBJ2-4; 8 nucleotides match TRBD1. V lost 7 bases, J lost 0 bases, and 5 bases stayed unmatched. The CDR3 has 14 residues. The germline V gene has CDR1 SQVTM and CDR2 ANQGSEA. The CDR3 reads CSARGHGAKNIQYF. As DNA, the CDR3 is TGCAGCGCCAGGGGGCATGGAGCCAAAAACATTCAGTACTTC.

The chain employs TRBV15 and TRBJ2-7; D may be TRBD1 or TRBD2 (5 bases each). The CDR3 is 17 residues long. Germline CDR1 LNHNV, CDR2 YYDKDF (reference sequence). Trimming left V 3 bases short and J 4 bases short, with 22 bases between. In nucleotides, the CDR3 is TGTGCCACCAGCAGGAAACGTCTCGGGACGGTGCTTTACGAGCAGTACTTC. Translated, it gives CATSRKRLGTVLYEQYF.

The chain employs TRBV9 and TRBJ2-7; weak D call: TRBD1 (6 bases). Trimming removed 4 bases at V and 0 bases at J, with 17 bases between. The CDR3 covers 16 residues. From germline, CDR1 is SGDLS and CDR2 YYNGEE. The CDR3 sequence: CASSTRRTDVSYEQYF. CDR3 nucleotide sequence: TGTGCCAGCAGCACCCGCCGGACAGACGTCTCCTACGAGCAGTACTTC.

The gene calls are TRBV21-1 and TRBJ2-5; the table's TRBD1 call for D was not verified on the DNA. TRBV21-1 is a documented pseudogene. The CDR3 is made up of 15 amino acids. CDR3: CASTGLRTLQETQYF. DNA of the CDR3: TGTGCCAGCACAGGGTTACGGACACTTCAAGAGACCCAGTACTTC.

This rearrangement joins TRBV14 to TRBJ2-1, with a weak D call TRBD1 (5 bases). Looked up from germline, CDR1 is SGHDN and CDR2 is FVKESK. The CDR3 consists of 17 residues. V was trimmed by 2 bases and J by 0 bases, leaving 14 bases between them. The CDR3 DNA sequence: TGTGCCAGCAGCCAATGGGGCGACATAAGCTCCTACAATGAGCAGTTCTTC. Amino acids: CASSQWGDISSYNEQFF.

J is TRBJ2-4 and V is TRBV2; 10 positions agree with TRBD2. Trimming took 7 bases from V and 1 from J; bases not matched to a gene: 4. This CDR3 has 15 residues. The germline V gene has CDR1 SNHLY and CDR2 FYNNEI. This CDR3 reads CASIEREGAKNIQYF. CDR3 bases: TGTGCCAGCATCGAGCGGGAGGGGGCCAAAAACATTCAGTACTTC.

The chain combines TRBV29-1 with TRBJ2-3; 11 nucleotides match TRBD2. The trim removed 4 bases at V and 2 bases at J, leaving 11 bases unmatched. This CDR3 spans 17 amino acids. The germline V gene has CDR1 SQVTM and CDR2 ANQGSEA. DNA for the CDR3: TGCAGCGTTGTTGGACTAGCGGGCCCCGTAATCACAGATACGCAGTATTTT. It is translated as CSVVGLAGPVITDTQYF.

J is TRBJ1-6 and V is TRBV10-3; D gene ambiguous. The germline gives CDR1 ENHRY, CDR2 SYGVKD. Trimming removed 6 bases at V and 0 bases at J, with 12 bases between. The CDR3 contains 16 residues. CDR3 sequence (DNA): TGTGCCATCAGAGATGGTCCGAGCTCCTATAATTCACCCCTCCACTTT. It yields the protein CAIRDGPSSYNSPLHF.

The genes are TRBV19 and TRBJ2-4; D call uncertain. CDR1 is LNHDA and CDR2 is SQIVND in the germline V gene (reference sequence). V gave up 7 bases and J gave up 5 bases, with 6 bases separating them. The CDR3 has 11 amino acids. The CDR3, as DNA: TGTGCCAGTATGGGCCAAAACATTCAGTACTTC. Protein sequence: CASMGQNIQYF.

This chain links TRBV7-8 with TRBJ2-5, with D possibly being TRBD1 or TRBD2 (5 bases each). V was shortened by 5 bases and J by 5 bases, with 21 bases between the two germline ends. Per germline, CDR1 SGHVS and CDR2 FQNEAQ. The CDR3 length is 16 residues. The CDR3 here is CASSPRSGRQAETQYF. CDR3 coding DNA: TGTGCCAGCAGCCCTCGATCGGGGCGTCAAGCGGAGACCCAGTACTTC.

This chain links TRBV11-3 with TRBJ2-2, with 8 nucleotides matching TRBD2. This CDR3 contains 17 residues. With 4 bases clipped from V and 6 bases from J, the junction kept 13 bases outside the gene matches. Germline V lookup: CDR1 SGHNT, CDR2 YENEEA. CDR3 in amino acids: CASSSRLGSGSPGELFF. CDR3 nucleotide sequence: TGTGCCAGCAGCTCACGACTAGGCAGCGGGAGCCCCGGGGAGCTGTTTTTT. The whole variable domain, remainder taken from reference TRBV11-3 and TRBJ2-2, is EAGVVQSPRYKIIEKKQPVAFWCNPISGHNTLYWYLQNLGQGPELLIRYENEEAVDDSQLPKDRFSAERLKGVDSTLKIQPAELGDSAVYLCASSSRLGSGSPGELFFGEGSRLTVL.

The V gene is TRBV19, the J gene TRBJ2-2, with 11 bases lining up with TRBD2. The CDR3 loop spans 17 amino acids. The trim removed 4 bases at V and 7 bases at J, leaving 11 bases unmatched. Germline lookup yields CDR1 LNHDA and CDR2 SQIVND (reference sequence). The DNA of the CDR3 is TGTGCCAGTAGTACGGGAGTAGCGGGAGGGCTAGGCGGGGAGCTGTTTTTT. Translating gives CASSTGVAGGLGGELFF.

This chain uses TRBV5-1 with TRBJ2-2; TRBD2 agrees at 7 bases. The germline V gene encodes CDR1 SGHRS and CDR2 YFSETQ. V dropped 2 bases and J dropped 5; count of bases not matched to a gene: 9. The CDR3 loop spans 16 amino acids. CDR3 DNA: TGCGCCAGCAGCTTACCGGGGGGTCAGGAGACCGGGGAGCTGTTTTTT. This gives the protein CASSLPGGQETGELFF.

This clone has a single count. J is TRBJ2-1 and V is TRBV6-1; 13 bases map to TRBD2. After removal of 8 bases from V and 9 bases from J, the junction contained 10 bases not matched to a gene. CDR3 length: 15 residues. Germline V lookup: CDR1 MNHNS, CDR2 SASEGT. The CDR3 protein is CASSDPGLAGIEQFF. DNA for the CDR3: TGTGCCAGCTCTGATCCGGGACTAGCGGGAATTGAGCAGTTCTTC.

The chain combines TRBV6-5 with TRBJ2-2; tentatively, D is TRBD2 (5 bases). Trimming shortened V by 3 bases and J by 0 bases, and 11 bases separated the two germline ends. CDR1 and CDR2 from the germline V gene are MNHEY and SVGAGI. This CDR3 has 16 amino acids. CDR3 sequence: CASSYLQRTNTGELFF. The CDR3 DNA reads TGTGCCAGCAGTTATTTGCAGCGGACGAACACCGGGGAGCTGTTTTTT.

The chain combines TRBV6-5 with TRBJ2-7; 10 bases match TRBD1. This CDR3 region has 15 residues. Germline CDR1 reads MNHEY; CDR2 reads SVGAGI. Losses at the gene ends were 6 bases for V and 4 bases for J; bases not matched to a gene: 9. For the CDR3, the DNA is TGTGCCAGCAGCCCGGGACAGGGGAATGGTTACGAGCAGTACTTC. It translates to CASSPGQGNGYEQYF.

The chain has TRBV2 and TRBJ2-7, with TRBD2 matching over 12 bases. The germline V gene has CDR1 SNHLY and CDR2 FYNNEI. J lost 4 bases, V lost 5 bases, and 12 bases had no gene match. CDR3 length: 17 amino acids. CDR3 loop: CASSPPALAGGFYEQYF. As DNA, the CDR3 is TGTGCCAGCAGTCCCCCCGCACTAGCGGGAGGTTTTTACGAGCAGTACTTC.

The chain carries TRBV27 and TRBJ2-7, with a tentative D call TRBD1 (6 bases). This CDR3 has 15 residues. Germline CDR1 MNHEY, CDR2 SMNVEV (reference sequence). Deletions cut 5 bases from V and 1 base from J, with 15 bases between. The CDR3, as DNA: TGTGCCAGCAGTCTCCAGGGGTCCACATCCTACGAGCAGTACTTC. As protein: CASSLQGSTSYEQYF.

This sequence joins TRBV7-2 and TRBJ2-3; no definite D call. Germline CDR1 reads SGHTA; CDR2 reads FQGNSA. The CDR3 sequence is 17 residues long. V lost 5 bases and J lost 2, with 20 bases in between. CDR3 amino acids: CASSPVSGRLPTDTQYF. DNA for the CDR3: TGTGCCAGCAGCCCAGTGAGTGGCAGGTTGCCCACAGATACGCAGTATTTT.

Remarks on this clone: Other nucleotide sequences from this sample produce the same CDR3. This sequence joins TRBV6-5 and TRBJ2-6; maybe TRBD2 (5 bases). Germline CDR1 MNHEY, CDR2 SVGAGI. The V and J ends lost 2 bases and 3 bases respectively, with 8 bases between them. The CDR3 runs 15 residues. This CDR3 is CASSYRGGGANVLTF. The CDR3 nucleotides are TGTGCCAGCAGTTACCGGGGTGGTGGGGCCAACGTCCTGACTTTC.